Detailed here is one T cell receptor (beta chain). The data were taken from a study of brain T cells in children with intractable seizures. Deletions cut 3 bases from V and 0 bases from J, with 6 bases between. Per germline, CDR1 LGHNA and CDR2 YNFKEQ. The CDR3 is 15 amino acids. Some clones are missing from TCRdb's copy, which holds only in-frame ones; the method was immunoSEQ multiplex PCR. There are around 80,000 clones in the sample; 91% occur only once, and around 24% lies in the top ten. The rearrangement joins TRBV4-2 to TRBJ2-6; D ambiguous. The sample here was peripheral blood, taken at surgery. The receptor was isolated from a girl aged 2-10 years with Rasmussen encephalitis and intractable seizures. CDR3 in DNA: TGTGCCAGCAGCCAGGTCCCCTCTGGGGCCAACGTCCTGACTTTC. Residues: CASSQVPSGANVLTF.